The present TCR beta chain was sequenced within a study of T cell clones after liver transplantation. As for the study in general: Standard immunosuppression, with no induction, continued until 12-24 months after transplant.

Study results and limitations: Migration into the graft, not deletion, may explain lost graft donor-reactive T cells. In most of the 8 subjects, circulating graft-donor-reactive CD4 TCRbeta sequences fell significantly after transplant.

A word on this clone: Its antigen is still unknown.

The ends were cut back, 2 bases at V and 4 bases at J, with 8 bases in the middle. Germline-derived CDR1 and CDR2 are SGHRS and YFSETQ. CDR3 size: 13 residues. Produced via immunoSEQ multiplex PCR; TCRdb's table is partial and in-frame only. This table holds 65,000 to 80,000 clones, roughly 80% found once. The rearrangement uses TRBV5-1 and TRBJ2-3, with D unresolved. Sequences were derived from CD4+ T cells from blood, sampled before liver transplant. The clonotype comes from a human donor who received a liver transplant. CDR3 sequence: CASSLLGSDTQYF. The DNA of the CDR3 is TGCGCCAGCAGCTTACTCGGGTCAGATACGCAGTATTTT.